This T cell receptor (beta chain) was found in a study of early T cells in non-severe SARS-CoV-2 infection. The wider study: The chains were unpaired, and the sequenced material was bulk RNA from unsorted whole blood. Regarding the study as a whole: A preference for anti-spike CD8 responses marked VDJdb matching, which missed private and CD4 specificities.

Unique molecular identifiers tagged individual cDNA molecules. TCRdb called the 5' RACE reads again in MiXCR, with one record for every CDR3 protein. The profile covers 55,000 to 70,000 distinct CDR3 sequences, with around 4.9% appearing a single time and 4.5% to 5.5% taken by the ten largest. The sample holds many counts of this clonotype. What it binds is not known. Trimming removed 3 bases from V and 2 bases from J, with 12 bases in between. The CDR3 is 15 residues long. Germline loops: CDR1 SGHTS, CDR2 YDEGEE. This receptor was obtained from an adult who was a healthcare worker with PCR-confirmed SARS-CoV-2 infection or an uninfected control (not recorded which). The sample comprised whole blood. The chain has TRBV5-8 and TRBJ1-5, with D possibly TRBD1 on 6 matching bases. DNA of the CDR3: TGTGCCAGCAGCTCGACAGGTTGGGGCAATCAGCCCCAGCATTTT. This sequence encodes CASSSTGWGNQPQHF.